This T cell receptor beta chain was identified during a study of blood T cell repertoires in COVID-19 (TCRdb year 2020). Broadly, across the study: Samples from collaborators originated in the United States, Italy and Spain and spanned both the acute and convalescent phases of COVID-19. The material from the prospective study consisted of cDNA or gDNA derived from T cells, B-cell-depleted T cells, or PBMCs. Subjects who had been exposed to COVID-19, were actively infected with it, or had recovered from it provided the deeply sampled blood TCRbeta repertoires that made up the dataset. A freely available public database, intended as a resource for researchers studying the immune response to SARS-CoV-2, is where the repertoires were released. The samples were drawn from the first 160 participants of the ongoing ImmuneRACE study and from over a thousand subjects provided by 6 global collaborators. Nearly every sample came with metadata listing a de-identified subject ID, COVID-19 status, age in years and sex. Where available, HLA class I and class II types were taken from metadata supplied by the sample provider and were not determined by assay-based typing.

Whole blood was collected in K2EDTA tubes by collaborating institutions according to the institutions' own protocols. Collaborator samples were shipped for TCRbeta analysis as frozen whole blood, isolated PBMCs, or DNA extracted from either sample type. Summary of the overall study and its limitations: The amount of clinical and demographic metadata varied by source and participant and was provided uncurated.

A word on this clone: Which antigen it targets is not known. No quality values exist for individual bases; no much larger clone is one base distant.

The immunoSEQ Assay, a bias-controlled multiplex PCR, was used to amplify TCRbeta CDR3 regions from genomic DNA. From the authors' description of their analysis: The number of nucleated cells in each sample was estimated from the amplification of reference gene primers within the assay. To quantify the absolute abundance of each unique TCRbeta CDR3 rearrangement, sequence reads were collapsed and filtered. For each sample, productive Simpson clonality was calculated as the square root of Simpson's diversity index across productive rearrangements. Imported from immuneACCESS, the table was reduced by TCRdb to in-frame sequences with V and J called. These copies leave out some clones; in studies compared against another copy, an unresolved V gene accounts for under half, and the cause of the remainder is not known. That table supplies the V and J calls and clone size; D and trimming were determined from the DNA. This sample is represented by around 300,000 clones; 75% to 85% of them were singletons. The ten largest clones represent approximately 7.5% of the sample.

The material sequenced was peripheral blood. The receptor was isolated from a human donor in a cohort sampled during active COVID-19.

The DNA reads as follows: TGTGCCAGCAGGCAGGGGGTGTTGAACACTGAAGCTTTCTTT. Its protein reads: CASRQGVLNTEAFF. This chain is built from TRBV7-2 and TRBJ1-1; 7 of the junction bases match TRBD1. Reading the germline V gene gives CDR1 SGHTA and CDR2 FQGNSA. The CDR3 covers 14 residues, taking in both the cysteine and the phenylalanine. The read is trimmed to its CDR3 DNA, 42 bases read in frame from base 1. The junction shows trimming of 6 bases on V and 0 bases on J, and the gene matches do not reach 4 bases of it.